The 21 T cell receptor beta chains listed next were all sequenced from one sample in a study of early T cells in non-severe SARS-CoV-2 infection. TCRdb called the 5' RACE reads again in MiXCR, with one record for every CDR3 protein. The sample yields 75,000 to 100,000 distinct CDR3 sequences, roughly 15% seen once. Sequencing was performed on whole blood. These receptor sequences come from an adult who was a healthcare worker with PCR-confirmed SARS-CoV-2 infection or an uninfected control (not recorded which).

This clonotype appeared a few times. The chain uses TRBV7-2 and TRBJ2-3, with unresolved D. V lost 10 bases and J 6 bases, leaving 17 bases between the germline ends. The CDR3 is 13 amino acids. Germline CDR1 reads SGHTA; CDR2 reads FQGNSA. The CDR3: CATAVPPRDTQYF. CDR3 DNA: TGTGCCACCGCCGTCCCCCCTCGGGATACGCAGTATTTT.

This clonotype was recorded a few times. V usage is TRBV21-1 and J usage is TRBJ1-5. TRBV21-1 has pseudogene status. CDR3 length equals 15 residues. In nucleotides, the CDR3 is TGTGCCAGCAGCGAGAGGAAGGGGGAGGGCCAGCCCCAGCATTTT. It encodes CASSERKGEGQPQHF.

The V and J genes are TRBV28 and TRBJ2-7; D not certain. Per germline, CDR1 MDHEN and CDR2 SYDVKM. This CDR3 has 12 amino acids. V was shortened by 5 bases and J by 5 bases, with 10 bases between the two germline ends. The CDR3 is CASSLGSNEQYF. The CDR3, as DNA: TGTGCCAGCAGTCTCGGATCCAACGAGCAGTACTTC.

At least ten counts were recorded for this clonotype. The chain couples TRBV29-1 to TRBJ2-3; D ambiguous. The CDR3 contains 11 residues. V lost 4 bases, J lost 3 bases, and 5 bases lay in between. Germline-derived CDR1 and CDR2 are SQVTM and ANQGSEA. CDR3 nucleotides: TGCAGCGTTGTACAGACAGATACGCAGTATTTT. Protein: CSVVQTDTQYF.

This rearrangement joins TRBV11-2 to TRBJ2-5; 8 bases agree with TRBD2. In germline, CDR1 is SGHAT, CDR2 FQNNGV. The CDR3 runs to 15 residues. J was trimmed by 3 bases and V by 4 bases; bases with no gene match: 7. The CDR3 DNA is TGTGCCAGCAGCTGGGGGACGACTAGCGAAGAGACCCAGTACTTC. It codes for CASSWGTTSEETQYF.

This clonotype was observed a few times. V and J are TRBV5-1 and TRBJ1-3; D is unresolved. The CDR3 sequence is 15 residues long. Germline V CDR1 and CDR2: SGHRS, YFSETQ. Trimming took 4 bases from V and 0 from J, leaving 11 bases between them. The DNA for the CDR3 is TGCGCCAGCAGCCCGGACTTAGCCTCTGGAAACACCATATATTTT. Translated: CASSPDLASGNTIYF.

In this sample, this clonotype turned up many times. CDR3 loop: CSARPPDRLLGYTF. CDR3 in DNA: TGCAGTGCTAGACCGCCGGACAGGCTTTTAGGCTACACCTTC. The rearrangement uses TRBV20-1 and TRBJ1-2, with 7 bases aligning to TRBD1. V shed 2 bases and J 8 bases; nucleotides not matched to a gene: 11. The germline V gene encodes CDR1 DFQATT and CDR2 SNEGSKA (reference sequence). The CDR3 spans 14 residues.

This rearrangement joins TRBV6-7 to TRBJ2-5, with D perhaps TRBD1 (6 bases). TRBV6-7 is sorted into the ORF group, with uncertain function. The CDR3 runs 18 residues. Trimming cost V 2 bases and J 3 bases, with 22 bases left between them. The CDR3, as DNA: TGTGCCAGCAGTTACACCGGACAGACGAATTCCACTGAAGAGACCCAGTACTTC. Its protein is CASSYTGQTNSTEETQYF.

This clonotype occurred a few times. The genes are TRBV20-1 and TRBJ2-7, with D hard to call. Germline V CDR1 and CDR2: DFQATT, SNEGSKA (reference sequence). Deletions cut 0 bases from V and 3 bases from J, with 3 bases between. The CDR3 totals 11 residues. Written as DNA, the CDR3 is TGCAGTGCTAGAGACGTCTACGAGCAGTACTTC. Amino acids: CSARDVYEQYF.

There are a few counts of this clonotype. J is TRBJ1-1 and V is TRBV28; 7 nucleotides agree with TRBD1. Losses at the gene ends were 0 bases for V and 1 base for J; bases not matched to a gene: 5. Germline values: CDR1 MDHEN, CDR2 SYDVKM. This CDR3 contains 16 residues. The CDR3, as DNA: TGTGCCAGCAGTTTATGGATTGACAGGGCGAACACTGAAGCTTTCTTT. The encoded protein is CASSLWIDRANTEAFF.

The chain employs TRBV10-3 and TRBJ2-1, with a possible D match to TRBD1 (6 bases). Germline values: CDR1 ENHRY, CDR2 SYGVKD. The CDR3 contains 16 residues. V was trimmed by 6 bases and J by 0 bases, leaving 15 bases between them. The CDR3 DNA follows: TGTGCCATCAGCCAGGCTGACAGGAACTCCTACAATGAGCAGTTCTTC. Protein product: CAISQADRNSYNEQFF.

This clonotype has just a few counts. The genes are TRBV5-6 and TRBJ2-7; D is possibly TRBD1 (6 bases). CDR3 length: 15 amino acids. V lost 0 bases, J lost 3 bases, and 13 bases lay in between. Germline-derived CDR1 and CDR2 are SGHDT and YYEEEE. CDR3 residues: CASSLAKTGRYEQYF. The CDR3 DNA sequence: TGTGCCAGCAGCTTGGCCAAGACAGGCCGCTACGAGCAGTACTTC.

This clonotype occurred many times. This CDR3 is CSASYRRNQPQHF. As DNA, the CDR3 is TGCAGTGCTAGTTACCGCCGCAATCAGCCCCAGCATTTT. The V and J genes are TRBV20-1 and TRBJ1-5; D uncertain. Germline values: CDR1 DFQATT, CDR2 SNEGSKA (reference sequence). Between the trimmed V and J ends, which lost 3 bases and 2 bases, there was a span of 8 bases. This CDR3 has 13 amino acids.

This clonotype has a handful of counts. This sequence joins TRBV6-2 or TRBV6-3 and TRBJ1-2; tentatively, D is TRBD1 (5 bases). The CDR3 covers 12 residues. Germline V gene sequence: CDR1 MNHEY, CDR2 SVGEGT. Trimming cost V 6 bases and J 3 bases, with 8 bases left between them. The CDR3 DNA sequence: TGTGCCAGCAGCCTACAGGACTATGGCTACACCTTC. Protein product: CASSLQDYGYTF.

With regard to this clonotype: At one boundary the junction diverges from the germline segment, which might be a read error. The V call is TRBV6-5, the J call TRBJ1-1; 8 bases match TRBD1. The CDR3 sequence is 14 residues long. Germline V gene sequence: CDR1 MNHEY, CDR2 SVGAGI. The CDR3 bases are TGTTCCAGCAGTTTACAGGGGGGATATACTGAAGCTTTCTTT. This encodes CSSSLQGGYTEAFF.

This chain joins TRBV27 and TRBJ2-1; the D gene is possibly TRBD2 (6 bases). The CDR3 is made up of 18 amino acids. Per germline, CDR1 MNHEY and CDR2 SMNVEV (reference sequence). The V and J ends lost 5 bases and 0 bases respectively, with 20 bases between them. CDR3: CASSKSPPSESSYNEQFF. The DNA for the CDR3 is TGTGCCAGCAGTAAATCGCCACCTAGCGAGAGCTCCTACAATGAGCAGTTCTTC.

The genes are TRBV5-4 and TRBJ2-1; 11 nucleotides align to TRBD2. CDR3 length equals 15 residues. Germline lookup yields CDR1 SGHNT and CDR2 YYREEE (reference sequence). V lost 4 bases, J lost 10 bases, and 10 bases stayed unmatched. CDR3 amino acids: CASSISGGGPDEQFF. CDR3 coding DNA: TGTGCCAGCAGCATTAGCGGGGGGGGGCCAGACGAGCAGTTCTTC.

This clonotype was recorded at least ten times. This chain joins TRBV29-1 and TRBJ2-7; D unclear. V lost 2 bases and J 0 bases, leaving 8 bases between the germline ends. Germline CDR1 reads SQVTM; CDR2 reads ANQGSEA. CDR3 length: 13 amino acids. The CDR3 here is CSVETWGSYEQYF. Written as DNA, the CDR3 is TGCAGCGTTGAAACCTGGGGCTCCTACGAGCAGTACTTC.

This clonotype was seen a handful of times. CDR3 protein: CATSETGGPETQYF. DNA for the CDR3: TGTGCCACCAGTGAGACGGGGGGGCCAGAGACCCAGTACTTC. The chain couples TRBV24-1 to TRBJ2-5; 8 nucleotides align to TRBD2. With 4 bases clipped from V and 4 bases from J, the junction kept 4 bases outside the gene matches. Germline assignment: CDR1 KGHDR and CDR2 SFDVKD. The CDR3 has 14 amino acids.

The sample holds a few counts of this clonotype. The chain employs TRBV12-5 and TRBJ1-1, with D uncertain. Germline V lookup: CDR1 LGHNT, CDR2 FRNRAP. Trimming left V 1 base short and J 1 base short, with 4 bases between. The CDR3 length is 13 residues. CDR3 bases: TGTGCTAGTGGTTTGGCTCGGAACACTGAAGCTTTCTTT. This codes for CASGLARNTEAFF. Combining the CDR3 with reference TRBV12-5 and TRBJ1-1 gives the whole variable domain DARVTQTPRHKVTEMGQEVTMRCQPILGHNTVFWYRQTMMQGLELLAYFRNRAPLDDSGMPKDRFSAEMPDATLATLKIQPSEPRDSAVYFCASGLARNTEAFFGQGTRLTVV.

The chain combines TRBV18 with TRBJ2-1, with 8 positions matching TRBD1. This CDR3 spans 11 amino acids. Germline CDR1 and CDR2: KGHSH and LQKENI. With V trimmed by 6 bases and J by 14 bases, 6 bases remained unmatched. Here the CDR3 reads CASSLETGEFF. CDR3 nucleotides: TGTGCCAGCTCCCTAGAGACAGGGGAGTTCTTC. The full variable domain, with the rest looked up from reference TRBV18 and TRBJ2-1, is NAGVMQNPRHLVRRRGQEARLRCSPMKGHSHVYWYRQLPEEGLKFMVYLQKENIIDESGMPKERFSAEFPKEGPSILRIQQVVRGDSAAYFCASSLETGEFFGPGTRLTVL.